Listed below are T cell receptor beta chains from one sample, sequenced in a study of cytomegalovirus exposure and HLA in healthy donors. Method: immunoSEQ multiplex PCR; TCRdb's copy keeps in-frame clones and lacks some. The sample shows about 150,000 clones, roughly 71% of them seen only once. Sequences were obtained from PBMCs. These receptors were obtained from a man aged 25 to 45 in good health and CMV-seronegative. Each CDR3 is given with its conserved first and last residue. The D gene is left open where the match is weak. Expanded clones get a size class; other rows say once, few or many, or leave the size out.

j_call: TRBJ1-3
clone_size: .
d_call: .
v_call: TRBV28
cdr3_aa: CASSLGAGPIYF
cdr3_nt: TGTGCCAGCAGTTTAGGCGCGGGACCCATATATTTT

j_call: TRBJ1-2
clone_size: .
d_call: .
v_call: TRBV28
cdr3_aa: CASSYRDGYTF
cdr3_nt: TGTGCCAGCAGTTACAGGGATGGCTACACCTTC

j_call: TRBJ2-1
clone_size: .
d_call: TRBD2
v_call: TRBV6-6
cdr3_aa: CASSYPSGGDEQFF
cdr3_nt: TGTGCCAGCAGTTATCCTAGCGGGGGGGATGAGCAGTTCTTC

j_call: TRBJ2-2
clone_size: few
d_call: TRBD2
v_call: TRBV25-1
cdr3_aa: CASSPSGRDTGELFF
cdr3_nt: TGTGCCAGCAGTCCGAGCGGGAGGGACACCGGGGAGCTGTTTTTT

j_call: TRBJ2-1
clone_size: .
d_call: TRBD1
v_call: TRBV7-9
cdr3_aa: CASSLDGTDDNEQFF
cdr3_nt: TGTGCCAGCAGCTTAGACGGGACAGATGACAATGAGCAGTTCTTC

j_call: TRBJ2-3
clone_size: .
d_call: .
v_call: TRBV14
cdr3_aa: CASSLPGTNTQYF
cdr3_nt: TGTGCCAGCAGCCTTCCGGGGACAAATACGCAGTATTTT

j_call: TRBJ1-4
clone_size: .
d_call: .
v_call: TRBV7-2
cdr3_aa: CASSLYGEKLFF
cdr3_nt: TGTGCCAGCAGCTTATACGGTGAAAAACTGTTTTTT

j_call: TRBJ2-5
clone_size: .
d_call: .
v_call: TRBV7-9
cdr3_aa: CASSSLDIKETQYF
cdr3_nt: TGTGCCAGCAGCAGTCTGGACATTAAGGAGACCCAGTACTTC

j_call: TRBJ2-7
clone_size: .
d_call: TRBD2
v_call: TRBV5-1
cdr3_aa: CASSLADRAGVSEQYF
cdr3_nt: TGCGCCAGCAGCTTGGCTGATCGAGCGGGGGTCAGCGAGCAGTACTTC

j_call: TRBJ2-1
clone_size: .
d_call: TRBD2
v_call: TRBV5-1
cdr3_aa: CASSSSGGEYNEQFF
cdr3_nt: TGCGCCAGCAGCTCCAGCGGGGGGGAATACAATGAGCAGTTCTTC

j_call: TRBJ1-1
clone_size: .
d_call: .
v_call: TRBV7-9
cdr3_aa: CASSLNRGGAVSEAFF
cdr3_nt: TGTGCCAGCAGCTTAAACCGAGGGGGGGCAGTAAGTGAAGCTTTCTTT

j_call: TRBJ2-4
clone_size: .
d_call: .
v_call: TRBV5-4
cdr3_aa: CASSLGEVGSYSQYF
cdr3_nt: TGTGCCAGCAGCTTGGGGGAGGTCGGGAGCTACAGTCAGTACTTC

j_call: TRBJ2-5
clone_size: .
d_call: TRBD1
v_call: TRBV10-3
cdr3_aa: CAISEGTGGEETQYF
cdr3_nt: TGTGCCATCAGTGAGGGGACAGGGGGCGAAGAGACCCAGTACTTC